This T cell receptor (beta chain) comes out of a study of cytomegalovirus exposure and HLA in healthy donors. The PCR had 60 Vbeta and 13 Jbeta primers. The data were produced by immunoSEQ multiplex PCR, yet TCRdb's version contains in-frame clones alone and is incomplete. This table has about 210,000 clones, more than 75% appearing once. Germline CDR1 reads SGHNT; CDR2 reads YYREEE (reference sequence). V dropped 2 bases and J dropped 8; count of bases not matched to a gene: 4. The CDR3 extends over 13 amino acids. Remarks on this clone: The antigen is undetermined.

Overall study findings and caveats: Several of the most significant clusters appeared, in a later analysis, to be linked to common viral pathogens.

This sequence was found in a man aged 40-49 years in good health and CMV-seropositive. Sequenced: PBMCs. V is TRBV5-4 and J is TRBJ2-1, with 7 bases that match TRBD2. In nucleotides, the CDR3 is TGTGCCAGCAGCTTTTCTAGCGGAGATGAGCAGTTCTTC. Translating it yields CASSFSSGDEQFF.